This TCR beta chain was observed in a study of CD8+CD57+ T cells in acquired aplastic anemia. CDR3 and TCR beta VDJ profiling relied on a genomic DNA template. From the reads, TCRdb called clonotypes with MiXCR, one entry per CDR3 protein. The table has 170,000 or so distinct CDR3 sequences, roughly 60% seen once. Flow cytometry had shown expanded CD8+CD57+ cells in the patients chosen for sequencing. The CDR3 sequence is 13 residues long. CDR1 is SEHNR and CDR2 is FQNEAQ in the germline V gene (reference sequence). What was sequenced was sorted CD4+, CD8+, or CD8+CD57+ T cells (not recorded which) from PBMCs. V and J are TRBV7-9 and TRBJ1-2; no reliable D call. The sequence was obtained from a human donor with aplastic anemia. CDR3 nucleotides: TGTGGGGGAGGGAGTTCTCAACGCTATGGCTACACCTTC. As protein: CGGGSSQRYGYTF.